This T cell receptor (beta chain) was sequenced during a study of beta chain features in type 1 diabetes. Germline V lookup: CDR1 MDHEN, CDR2 SYDVKM. The V and J ends lost 4 bases and 0 bases respectively, with 25 bases between them. The CDR3 loop spans 20 amino acids. Sort purity for all populations was recorded as exceeding 98%. Isolated RNA was reverse transcribed in full, so expressed TCRB transcripts were sequenced. TCRdb's table, derived via immunoSEQ multiplex PCR, lists solely in-frame clones and lacks some. The repertoire holds about 210,000 clones, around 9.9% seen once, with approximately 1.3% in the top ten.

This TCR came from a man aged 18 to 29 in good health. The specimen was central memory CD4+ T cells from blood. V and J are TRBV28 and TRBJ2-4; D is unresolved. CDR3 in DNA: TGTGCCAGCAGTTCGGCCATCTTTGGACGGAACACCCTAGCCAAAAACATTCAGTACTTC. It encodes CASSSAIFGRNTLAKNIQYF.